A single sample is the source of the 26 T cell receptor beta chains below, sequenced in a study of T cells in tumors and immune-related adverse events (dated by TCRdb to about 2021). Receptor amplification or capture employed the immunoSEQ multiplex PCR assay. TCRdb took this table from immuneACCESS and kept in-frame rearrangements with V and J called. Such tables lack part of the clones; where checked against another copy, unresolved V genes explain under half of the gap, and the rest is unexplained. Across this sample there are approximately 8,100 clones, with 94% seen only once. The ten top clones hold 2% to 2.5% of the sample. In light of the paper, this sample's treatment or condition label describes: nivolumab (PD-1 blockade) given before sampling. The specimen was lymph node tissue, collected from a patient treated with anti-PD-1 therapy. The receptor source for this set is a female donor with metastatic renal cell carcinoma.

The chain joins TRBV6-1 to TRBJ2-3; TRBD1 is a possible D gene (7 bases). Germline V gives CDR1 MNHNS, CDR2 SASEGT. The CDR3 is 19 residues long. V gave up 0 bases and J gave up 0 bases, with 19 bases separating them. As DNA, the CDR3 is TGTGCCAGCAGTGAAGCGTTCGGGTCGGAGGGGGCGAGCACAGATACGCAGTATTTT. Encoded protein: CASSEAFGSEGASTDTQYF.

This chain connects TRBV18 to TRBJ1-5; D might be TRBD1 (5 bases). Germline CDR1 reads KGHSH; CDR2 reads LQKENI. The CDR3 is 14 residues long. V was cut by 6 bases and J by 1 base, with 10 bases left in between. This chain's CDR3 is CASSQGNSNQPQHF. DNA of the CDR3: TGTGCCAGCTCCCAGGGAAACAGCAATCAGCCCCAGCATTTT.

The chain recombines TRBV7-2 with TRBJ1-1; the match to TRBD1 covers 7 bases. The J segment lost 3 bases and the V segment lost 5 bases, leaving 6 bases of the junction unmatched. Germline V gene data show CDR1 as SGHTA and CDR2 as FQGNSA. This CDR3 is 14 amino acids long. DNA of the CDR3: TGTGCCAGCAGCGATCTAGGGGGCTACACTGAAGCTTTCTTT. Residues: CASSDLGGYTEAFF. Complete variable domain (other parts from reference TRBV7-2 and TRBJ1-1): GAGVSQSPSNKVTEKGKDVELRCDPISGHTALYWYRQSLGQGLEFLIYFQGNSAPDKSGLPSDRFSAERTGGSVSTLTIQRTQQEDSAVYLCASSDLGGYTEAFFGQGTRLTVV.

The V and J genes are TRBV5-1 and TRBJ1-1; unclear D gene. The CDR3 loop spans 16 amino acids. V lost 3 bases, J lost 2 bases, and 17 bases lay in between. Germline assignment: CDR1 SGHRS and CDR2 YFSETQ. The CDR3 coding sequence is TGCGCCAGCAGCTCAACGGTCCCCCACCCTAACACTGAAGCTTTCTTT. Its translation is CASSSTVPHPNTEAFF.

The chain is built from TRBV28 and TRBJ1-2, with 8 bases lining up with TRBD1. The CDR3 sequence is 13 residues long. J was trimmed by 8 bases and V by 6 bases; bases with no gene match: 8. The germline V gene encodes CDR1 MDHEN and CDR2 SYDVKM. The chain's CDR3 is CASSLTGVVGYTF. In DNA form, the CDR3 reads TGTGCCAGCAGCCTGACAGGGGTGGTAGGCTACACCTTC.

The CDR3: CASSPGGRDGYTF. CDR3 DNA: TGTGCCAGCAGCCCAGGGGGCCGGGATGGCTACACCTTC. V gene TRBV7-8 combines with J gene TRBJ1-2; 8 nucleotides match TRBD1. Germline trimming cut 5 bases from V and 6 bases from J; bases unmatched to any gene: 5. The CDR3 has 13 amino acids. CDR1 SGHVS and CDR2 FQNEAQ come from the germline V gene.

The rearrangement links TRBV21-1 to TRBJ1-1; the D call of TRBD1 is as the table states it, not checked on the DNA. TRBV21-1 is deemed a pseudogene. The CDR3 is 20 residues long. The CDR3 loop is CASSKDQKTGTGAVNTEAFF. CDR3 coding DNA: TGTGCCAGCAGCAAAGATCAAAAGACCGGGACAGGGGCGGTGAACACTGAAGCTTTCTTT.

This clone was recorded only once. CDR3 nucleotide sequence: TGTGCCAGCAGTGAAAAGGGGTATGGCTACACCTTC. It translates to CASSEKGYGYTF. The rearrangement uses TRBV6-1 and TRBJ1-2; D possibly corresponds to TRBD1 (5 bases). Deletions cut 2 bases from V and 5 bases from J, with 6 bases between. The CDR3 spans 12 residues. The germline gives CDR1 MNHNS, CDR2 SASEGT.

The CDR3 DNA sequence: TGTGCCAGCAGCTCTAGCGGGAGGGTAGCGGACATTCAGTACTTC. The encoded protein is CASSSSGRVADIQYF. The V call is TRBV28, the J call TRBJ2-4; 12 bases fit TRBD2. V lost 6 bases, J lost 8 bases, and 8 bases stayed unmatched. The CDR3 is made up of 15 amino acids. From germline, CDR1 is MDHEN and CDR2 SYDVKM.

This rearrangement joins TRBV2 to TRBJ2-5, with TRBD2 matching over 8 bases. CDR3 length equals 14 residues. V was pared by 9 bases and J by 5 bases, with 11 bases of the junction left unmatched. Per germline, CDR1 SNHLY and CDR2 FYNNEI. This CDR3 reads CARQEQAGDETQYF. DNA of the CDR3: TGTGCCAGACAGGAGCAAGCGGGAGATGAGACCCAGTACTTC.

The chain combines TRBV7-2 with TRBJ2-1; D call uncertain. The CDR3 is 14 amino acids. V lost 3 bases and J lost 4, with 10 bases in between. Germline CDR1 is SGHTA and CDR2 is FQGNSA. The CDR3 spells CASSFFGPYNEQFF. DNA of the CDR3: TGTGCCAGCAGCTTTTTTGGGCCATACAATGAGCAGTTCTTC.

The V call is TRBV19, the J call TRBJ1-4, with a tentative D call TRBD1 (5 bases). Germline assignment: CDR1 LNHDA and CDR2 SQIVND (reference sequence). The CDR3 covers 16 residues. Trimming shortened V by 5 bases and J by 0 bases, and 13 bases separated the two germline ends. CDR3 in amino acids: CASSGLDSPTNEKLFF. DNA of the CDR3: TGTGCCAGTAGTGGACTAGACAGTCCAACTAATGAAAAACTGTTTTTT.

The rearrangement links TRBV5-1 to TRBJ1-4; D not certain. In germline, CDR1 is SGHRS, CDR2 YFSETQ. Trimming removed 0 bases from V and 4 bases from J, with 13 bases in between. This CDR3 has 16 residues. The CDR3 here is CASSLEQRAINEKLFF. CDR3 nucleotide sequence: TGCGCCAGCAGCTTGGAGCAACGGGCCATTAATGAAAAACTGTTTTTT.

This rearrangement joins TRBV7-9 to TRBJ1-1, with TRBD1 identical over 10 bases. From germline, CDR1 is SEHNR and CDR2 FQNEAQ (reference sequence). J lost 3 bases, V lost 7 bases, and 2 bases had no gene match. The CDR3 length is 13 residues. In nucleotides, the CDR3 is TGTGCCAGCATAGGGACAGGGGACACTGAAGCTTTCTTT. Encoded protein: CASIGTGDTEAFF.

This clone was recorded a few times. This chain joins TRBV10-1 and TRBJ1-5, with no clear D. The CDR3 spans 15 residues. Germline CDR1 WNHNN, CDR2 SYGVQD (reference sequence). V lost 0 bases and J 1 base, leaving 7 bases between the germline ends. CDR3 sequence: CASSESLGSNQPQHF. In DNA form, the CDR3 reads TGCGCCAGCAGTGAGTCGTTAGGGAGCAATCAGCCCCAGCATTTT.

The chain uses TRBV2 and TRBJ2-1; D call uncertain. Germline CDR1 is SNHLY and CDR2 is FYNNEI. The CDR3 totals 11 residues. Trimming removed 7 bases at V and 3 bases at J, with 4 bases between. This chain's CDR3 is CASTDYNEQFF. CDR3 sequence (DNA): TGTGCCAGCACCGACTACAATGAGCAGTTCTTC.

V gene TRBV5-1 combines with J gene TRBJ1-1; 7 bases line up with TRBD1. V lost 6 bases and J lost 4; bases outside the gene matches: 15. Germline lookup yields CDR1 SGHRS and CDR2 YFSETQ. The CDR3 is 16 amino acids. The CDR3 DNA reads TGCGCCAGCATTCCATCGACAGGGACTTCGGGCACTGAAGCTTTCTTT. Translation gives CASIPSTGTSGTEAFF.

The genes are TRBV4-1 and TRBJ1-4; TRBD1 matches 8 bases. The ends lost 4 bases at V and 4 bases at J; junction bases unmatched: 8. The germline V gene encodes CDR1 MGHRA and CDR2 YSYEKL. The CDR3 covers 16 residues. This CDR3 is CASSPGRQGLNEKLFF. The CDR3 DNA reads as TGCGCCAGCAGCCCCGGGAGACAGGGGCTTAATGAAAAACTGTTTTTT.

The chain carries TRBV9 and TRBJ1-1, with TRBD1 as a possible D gene (6 bases). CDR1 is SGDLS and CDR2 is YYNGEE in the germline V gene. Between the trimmed V and J ends, which lost 0 bases and 1 base, there was a span of 13 bases. The CDR3 spans 16 residues. CDR3 sequence: CASSVDLGAGNTEAFF. In nucleotides, the CDR3 is TGTGCCAGCAGCGTAGATTTGGGGGCGGGGAACACTGAAGCTTTCTTT.

The chain carries TRBV14 and TRBJ2-3, with a possible D match to TRBD2 (5 bases). Per germline, CDR1 SGHDN and CDR2 FVKESK. V lost 0 bases and J 6 bases, leaving 16 bases between the germline ends. The CDR3 contains 16 residues. The CDR3, as DNA: TGTGCCAGCAGCCAAGATCCGCCTACCCGAGGGGATACGCAGTATTTT. Translating it yields CASSQDPPTRGDTQYF.

This chain's CDR3 is CASSITRMNQPQHF. CDR3 nucleotide sequence: TGTGCCAGTAGTATTACGAGAATGAATCAGCCCCAGCATTTT. The chain couples TRBV19 to TRBJ1-5; D not certain. The V end lost 3 bases, the J end lost 4 bases, and 10 bases lay between the germline ends. The CDR3 extends over 14 amino acids. Germline values: CDR1 LNHDA, CDR2 SQIVND (reference sequence).

This clone came up once. The rearrangement links TRBV6-4 to TRBJ1-4; D gene uncertain. There are 15 residues in the CDR3. V was cut by 6 bases and J by 6 bases, with 17 bases left in between. Germline V gene data show CDR1 as MRHNA and CDR2 as SNTAGT. The CDR3 nucleotides are TGTGCCAGCAGCGCCAACAGCGGGATCGATGAAAAACTGTTTTTT. It codes for CASSANSGIDEKLFF.

The chain recombines TRBV28 with TRBJ2-1; 8 nucleotides align to TRBD2. The CDR3 consists of 15 residues. CDR1 is MDHEN and CDR2 is SYDVKM in the germline V gene. V shed 2 bases, J shed 4 bases, and the junction held 4 bases outside the gene matches. Written as DNA, the CDR3 is TGTGCCAGCAGTTTAGCGGGAGGTTCTTACAATGAGCAGTTCTTC. It is translated as CASSLAGGSYNEQFF. Combining the CDR3 with reference TRBV28 and TRBJ2-1 gives the whole variable domain DVKVTQSSRYLVKRTGEKVFLECVQDMDHENMFWYRQDPGLGLRLIYFSYDVKMKEKGDIPEGYSVSREKKERFSLILESASTNQTSMYLCASSLAGGSYNEQFFGPGTRLTVL.

Comment on this clone: Other nucleotide sequences from this sample produce the same CDR3. This chain uses TRBV5-1 with TRBJ1-4; 7 bases align to TRBD1. Per germline, CDR1 SGHRS and CDR2 YFSETQ. This CDR3 comprises 13 residues. V dropped 8 bases and J dropped 6; count of bases not matched to a gene: 7. Here the CDR3 DNA reads TGCGCCAGTAGCAGGGGGGTCGATGAAAAACTGTTTTTT. Encoded protein: CASSRGVDEKLFF.

This rearrangement joins TRBV5-6 to TRBJ2-5; 11 bases are a match to TRBD2. This CDR3 is built from 16 residues. Germline trimming cut 3 bases from V and 4 bases from J; bases unmatched to any gene: 8. Germline CDR1 reads SGHDT; CDR2 reads YYEEEE. CDR3 bases: TGTGCCAGCAGCTCGGGACTAGCGGTAGCGGGAGAGACCCAGTACTTC. It specifies CASSSGLAVAGETQYF.

The chain links TRBV5-1 to TRBJ2-1, with unresolved D. Germline CDR1 is SGHRS and CDR2 is YFSETQ. V gave up 4 bases and J gave up 7 bases, with 9 bases separating them. The CDR3 has 12 amino acids. CDR3 amino acids: CASSQTTNEQFF. CDR3 DNA: TGCGCCAGCAGCCAGACCACTAATGAGCAGTTCTTC.